This is a list of T cell receptor beta chains from one sample in a study of cytomegalovirus exposure and HLA in healthy donors. The repertoire was sequenced with immunoSEQ multiplex PCR; TCRdb's copy has only in-frame clones and lacks some. The repertoire has approximately 110,000 clones, about 84% of them found once; the top ten carry around 3.6%. The source material was PBMCs. The receptors here all came from a man in his forties in good health and CMV-seronegative. Both conserved end residues are part of each CDR3. D genes are given only for firm matches. Only some rows state a clone size, as once, few, many or a class for expanded clones.

d_gene	abundance	v_gene	len	j_gene	CDR3nt	CDR3aa
NA	few	TRBV30	13	TRBJ1-1	TGTGCCTGGAGTGTGACTTTGAACACTGAAGCTTTCTTT	CAWSVTLNTEAFF
NA	NA	TRBV6-5	14	TRBJ2-2	TGTGCCAGCAGTTACGCCGGTGGAGCCGGGGAGCTGTTTTTT	CASSYAGGAGELFF
NA	NA	TRBV7-9	14	TRBJ1-4	TGTGCCAGCAGCTTCCACAGGGAGGGGGAAAAACTGTTTTTT	CASSFHREGEKLFF
TRBD1	NA	TRBV30	13	TRBJ1-2	TGTGCCTGGGCGACAGGGGGGTTCTATGGCTACACCTTC	CAWATGGFYGYTF
NA	NA	TRBV2	16	TRBJ1-4	TGTGCCAGCAGAGGGGCCTCAGGGGCGGATAATGAAAAACTGTTTTTT	CASRGASGADNEKLFF
NA	NA	TRBV4-3	14	TRBJ2-1	TGCGCCAGCAGCCTGGGCCTCGTTTTGAATGAGCAGTTCTTC	CASSLGLVLNEQFF
NA	NA	TRBV19	13	TRBJ2-3	TGTGCCAGTAGATCTACGGGGGCAGATACGCAGTATTTT	CASRSTGADTQYF
TRBD1	once	TRBV10-2	16	TRBJ1-1	TGCGCCAGCATCCCCCGGACAGGGGAGGTGAACACTGAAGCTTTCTTT	CASIPRTGEVNTEAFF
TRBD1	NA	TRBV14	14	TRBJ2-2	TGTGCCAGCAGCCCGGGACAGAGCACCGGGGAGCTGTTTTTT	CASSPGQSTGELFF
NA	few	TRBV28	15	TRBJ1-1	TGTGCCAGCAAAGTGGCGGCAGGGATGAACACTGAAGCTTTCTTT	CASKVAAGMNTEAFF
NA	NA	TRBV19	13	TRBJ1-2	TGTGCCAGTAGTATTGTGACAGCTTATGGCTACACCTTC	CASSIVTAYGYTF
TRBD2	NA	TRBV19	18	TRBJ2-2	TGTGCCAGTAGTATAGCTTTTCGGACTAGCGGTAACACCGGGGAGCTGTTTTTT	CASSIAFRTSGNTGELFF
TRBD2	once	TRBV10-3	18	TRBJ2-1	TGTGCCATCAGTGAGTCGACTCGGAACGGGGGGGCCGCAGGTGAGCAGTTCTTC	CAISESTRNGGAAGEQFF
TRBD1	NA	TRBV29-1	13	TRBJ2-7	TGCAGCGCCGGGACAGGGGTTACCTACGAGCAGTACTTC	CSAGTGVTYEQYF
TRBD2	NA	TRBV27	12	TRBJ2-7	TGTGCCGTCGGGGGGTGGATGGGCGAGCAGTACTTC	CAVGGWMGEQYF
NA	NA	TRBV9	15	TRBJ1-2	TGTGCCAGCAGCGTAGGACGGAGCTCAATCTATGGCTACACCTTC	CASSVGRSSIYGYTF
NA	NA	TRBV28	12	TRBJ2-3	TGTGCCAGCACTTCTTCTACAGATACGCAGTATTTT	CASTSSTDTQYF
TRBD2	NA	TRBV5-5	14	TRBJ2-5	TGTGCCAGCAGCACAACTAGCGGGCAAGAGACCCAGTACTTC	CASSTTSGQETQYF
TRBD1	NA	TRBV5-1	15	TRBJ2-1	TGCGCCAGCAGCTTGGGGACAGGGCCGGCCAATGAGCAGTTCTTC	CASSLGTGPANEQFF
TRBD1	few	TRBV11-2	11	TRBJ1-2	TGTGCCAGCAGCTTCAGGGGGGGCTACACCTTC	CASSFRGGYTF
NA	NA	TRBV6-5	12	TRBJ1-1	TGTGCCAGCAGGGCTTATAACACTGAAGCTTTCTTT	CASRAYNTEAFF
NA	NA	TRBV19	13	TRBJ1-2	TGTGCCGGGGGGACCACGCTGGGACGCGGCTACACCTTC	CAGGTTLGRGYTF
NA	NA	TRBV2	15	TRBJ2-5	TGTGCCAGCAGTGAAGCGCTAAGGGGTCAAGAGACCCAGTACTTC	CASSEALRGQETQYF